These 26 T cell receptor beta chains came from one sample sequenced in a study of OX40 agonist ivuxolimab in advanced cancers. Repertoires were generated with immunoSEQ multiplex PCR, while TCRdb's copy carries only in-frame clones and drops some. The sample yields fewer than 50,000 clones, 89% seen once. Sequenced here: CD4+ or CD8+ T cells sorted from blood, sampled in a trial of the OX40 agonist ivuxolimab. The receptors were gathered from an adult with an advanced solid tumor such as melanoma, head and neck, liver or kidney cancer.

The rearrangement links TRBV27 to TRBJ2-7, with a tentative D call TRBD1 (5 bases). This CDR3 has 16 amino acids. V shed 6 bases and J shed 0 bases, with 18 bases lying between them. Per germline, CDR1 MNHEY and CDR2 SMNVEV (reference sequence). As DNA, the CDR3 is TGTGCCAGCAGCCCTTCCACAGGTATCCGCTCCTACGAGCAGTACTTC. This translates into CASSPSTGIRSYEQYF.

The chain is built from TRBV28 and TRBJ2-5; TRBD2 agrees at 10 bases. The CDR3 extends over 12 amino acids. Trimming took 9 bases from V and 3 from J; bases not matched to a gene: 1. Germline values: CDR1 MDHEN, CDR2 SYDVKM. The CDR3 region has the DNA TGTGCCAGTGGGACTAGCGAAGAGACCCAGTACTTC. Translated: CASGTSEETQYF.

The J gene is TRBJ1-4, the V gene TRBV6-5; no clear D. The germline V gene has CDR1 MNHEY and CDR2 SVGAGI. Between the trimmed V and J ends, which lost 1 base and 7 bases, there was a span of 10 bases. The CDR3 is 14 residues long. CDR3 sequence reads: CASSYFGDGEKLFF. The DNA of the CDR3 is TGTGCCAGCAGTTACTTTGGGGATGGTGAAAAACTGTTTTTT.

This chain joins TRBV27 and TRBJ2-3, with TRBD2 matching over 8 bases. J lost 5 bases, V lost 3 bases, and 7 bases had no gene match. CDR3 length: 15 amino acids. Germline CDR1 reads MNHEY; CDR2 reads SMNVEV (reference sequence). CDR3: CASSFWAGGQDTQYF. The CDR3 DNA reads TGTGCCAGCAGTTTTTGGGCGGGGGGTCAAGATACGCAGTATTTT.

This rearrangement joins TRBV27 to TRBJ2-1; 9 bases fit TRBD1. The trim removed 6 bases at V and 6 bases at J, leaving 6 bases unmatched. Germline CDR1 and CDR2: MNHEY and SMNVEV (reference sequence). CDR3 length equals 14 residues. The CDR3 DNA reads TGTGCCAGCAGCCTGGGACAGGGAGGCAATGAGCAGTTCTTC. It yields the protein CASSLGQGGNEQFF.

CDR3 nucleotide sequence: TGTGCCACCAGCAGAGATGGAGGGGTGGACGGGGAGCTGTTTTTT. Translating it yields CATSRDGGVDGELFF. This sequence joins TRBV15 and TRBJ2-2, with a tentative D call TRBD2 (6 bases). V lost 0 bases and J 7 bases, leaving 12 bases between the germline ends. This CDR3 comprises 15 residues. Germline V gene data show CDR1 as LNHNV and CDR2 as YYDKDF (reference sequence).

The CDR3 sequence is CASSLALYRGPLYNEQFF. In nucleotides, the CDR3 is TGTGCCAGCAGCTTAGCGCTTTACAGGGGTCCCCTCTACAATGAGCAGTTCTTC. The chain employs TRBV7-8 and TRBJ2-1; 7 nucleotides line up with TRBD1. The CDR3 extends over 18 amino acids. CDR1 SGHVS and CDR2 FQNEAQ come from the germline V gene. V lost 0 bases to trimming and J lost 3 bases; unmatched junction nucleotides: 11.

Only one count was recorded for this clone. The CDR3, as DNA: TGTGCCAGCAGCGTACGCGGGAGGTCGATCACCGGGGAGCTGTTTTTT. The encoded protein is CASSVRGRSITGELFF. This chain links TRBV9 with TRBJ2-2; 8 bases map to TRBD2. J was trimmed by 4 bases and V by 1 base; bases with no gene match: 6. The length of the CDR3 is 16 residues. CDR1 SGDLS and CDR2 YYNGEE come from the germline V gene.

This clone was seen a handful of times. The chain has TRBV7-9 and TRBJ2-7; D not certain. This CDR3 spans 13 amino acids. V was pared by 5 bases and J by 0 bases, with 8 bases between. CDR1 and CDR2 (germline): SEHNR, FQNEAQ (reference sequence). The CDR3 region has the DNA TGTGCCAGCAGCCAGAGACACTCCTACGAGCAGTACTTC. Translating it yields CASSQRHSYEQYF.

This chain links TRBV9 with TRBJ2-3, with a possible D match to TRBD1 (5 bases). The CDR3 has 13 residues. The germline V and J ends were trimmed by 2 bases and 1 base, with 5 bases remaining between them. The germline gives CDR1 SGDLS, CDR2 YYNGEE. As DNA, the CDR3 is TGTGCCAGCAGCGTGGGGCGCACAGATACGCAGTATTTT. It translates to CASSVGRTDTQYF.

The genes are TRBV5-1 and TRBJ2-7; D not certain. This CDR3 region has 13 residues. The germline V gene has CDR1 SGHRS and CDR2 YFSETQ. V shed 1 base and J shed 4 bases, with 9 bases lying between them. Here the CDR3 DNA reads TGCGCCAGCAGCTTGTCACAGCATTACGAGCAGTACTTC. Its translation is CASSLSQHYEQYF.

CDR3 bases: TGTGCCAGCAGCCCCCGGACAGTGAACACTGAAGCTTTCTTT. Translation: CASSPRTVNTEAFF. The rearrangement joins TRBV7-9 to TRBJ1-1, with D maybe TRBD1 (6 bases). CDR1 is SEHNR and CDR2 is FQNEAQ in the germline V gene (reference sequence). The V end was cut by 5 bases, the J end by 0 bases, with 10 bases between. The CDR3 is 14 residues long.

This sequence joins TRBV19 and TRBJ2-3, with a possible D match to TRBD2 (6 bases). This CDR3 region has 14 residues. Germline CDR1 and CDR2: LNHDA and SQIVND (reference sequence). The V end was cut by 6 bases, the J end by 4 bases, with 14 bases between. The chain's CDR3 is CASSMTSDADTQYF. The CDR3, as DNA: TGTGCCAGTAGCATGACTAGTGATGCAGATACGCAGTATTTT. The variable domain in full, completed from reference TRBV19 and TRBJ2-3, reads DGGITQSPKYLFRKEGQNVTLSCEQNLNHDAMYWYRQDPGQGLRLIYYSQIVNDFQKGDIAEGYSVSREKKESFPLTVTSAQKNPTAFYLCASSMTSDADTQYFGPGTRLTVL.

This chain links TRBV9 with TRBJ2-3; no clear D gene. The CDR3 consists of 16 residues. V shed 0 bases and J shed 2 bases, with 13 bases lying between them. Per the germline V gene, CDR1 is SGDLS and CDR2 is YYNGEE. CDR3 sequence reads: CASSVESHRATDTQYF. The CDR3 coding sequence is TGTGCCAGCAGCGTAGAGTCCCACAGAGCCACAGATACGCAGTATTTT.

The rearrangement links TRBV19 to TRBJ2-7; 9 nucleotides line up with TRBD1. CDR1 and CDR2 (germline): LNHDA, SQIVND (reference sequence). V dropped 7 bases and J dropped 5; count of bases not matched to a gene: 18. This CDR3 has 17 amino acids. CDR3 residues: CASTRGRTGTGSHEQYF. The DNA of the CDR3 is TGTGCCAGTACCAGGGGAAGAACCGGGACAGGGAGCCACGAGCAGTACTTC.

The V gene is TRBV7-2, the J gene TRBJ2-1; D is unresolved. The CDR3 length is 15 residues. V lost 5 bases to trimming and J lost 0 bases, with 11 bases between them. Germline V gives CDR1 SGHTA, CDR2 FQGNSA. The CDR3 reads CASSPGRFSYNEQFF. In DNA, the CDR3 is TGTGCCAGCAGCCCTGGACGGTTCTCCTACAATGAGCAGTTCTTC.

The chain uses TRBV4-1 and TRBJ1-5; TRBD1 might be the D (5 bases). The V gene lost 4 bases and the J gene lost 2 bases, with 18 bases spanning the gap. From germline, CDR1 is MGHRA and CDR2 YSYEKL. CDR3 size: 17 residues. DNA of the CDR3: TGCGCCAGCAGCCCGAGCTCGGGGCGTCATGGCAATCAGCCCCAGCATTTT. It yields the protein CASSPSSGRHGNQPQHF.

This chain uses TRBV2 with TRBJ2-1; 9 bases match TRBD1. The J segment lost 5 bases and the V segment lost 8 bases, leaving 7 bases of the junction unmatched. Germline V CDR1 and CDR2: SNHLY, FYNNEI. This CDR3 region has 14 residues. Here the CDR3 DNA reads TGTGCCAGCCCTCTGGACAGGGGCGACAATGAGCAGTTCTTC. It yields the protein CASPLDRGDNEQFF.

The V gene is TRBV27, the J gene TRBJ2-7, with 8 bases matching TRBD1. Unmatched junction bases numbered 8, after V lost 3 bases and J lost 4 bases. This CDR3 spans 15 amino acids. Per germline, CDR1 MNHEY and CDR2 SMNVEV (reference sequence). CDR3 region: CASSFTGTGIYEQYF. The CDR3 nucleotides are TGTGCCAGCAGTTTCACCGGGACAGGAATTTACGAGCAGTACTTC.

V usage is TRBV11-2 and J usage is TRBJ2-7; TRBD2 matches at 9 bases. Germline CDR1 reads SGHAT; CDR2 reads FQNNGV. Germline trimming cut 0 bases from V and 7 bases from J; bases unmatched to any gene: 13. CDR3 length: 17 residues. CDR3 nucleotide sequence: TGTGCCAGCAGCTTAGAGTTAGCGGGAGCGACAATGGGTGAGCAGTACTTC. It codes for CASSLELAGATMGEQYF.

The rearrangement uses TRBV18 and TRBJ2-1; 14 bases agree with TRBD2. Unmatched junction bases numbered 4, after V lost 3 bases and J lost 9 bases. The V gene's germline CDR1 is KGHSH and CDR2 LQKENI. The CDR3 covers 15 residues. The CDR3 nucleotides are TGTGCCAGCTCACCGGGACTAGCGGGAGCCGGTGAGCAGTTCTTC. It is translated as CASSPGLAGAGEQFF.

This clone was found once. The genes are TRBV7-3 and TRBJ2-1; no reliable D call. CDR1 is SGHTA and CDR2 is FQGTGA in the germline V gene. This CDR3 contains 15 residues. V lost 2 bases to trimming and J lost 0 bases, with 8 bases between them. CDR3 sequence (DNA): TGTGCCAGCAGCTTAGCGGATACCTCCTACAATGAGCAGTTCTTC. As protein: CASSLADTSYNEQFF.

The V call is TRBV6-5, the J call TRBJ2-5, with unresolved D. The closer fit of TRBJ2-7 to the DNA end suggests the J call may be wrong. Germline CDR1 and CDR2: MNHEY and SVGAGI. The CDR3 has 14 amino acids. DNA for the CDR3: TGTGCCAGCAGTTACTCAAGGCCGGAATACGAGCAGTACTTC. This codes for CASSYSRPEYEQYF.

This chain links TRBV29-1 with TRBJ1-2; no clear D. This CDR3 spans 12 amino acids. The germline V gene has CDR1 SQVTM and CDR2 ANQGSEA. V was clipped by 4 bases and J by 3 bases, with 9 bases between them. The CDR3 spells CSVVAGHYGYTF. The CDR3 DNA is TGCAGCGTTGTCGCAGGACACTATGGCTACACCTTC.

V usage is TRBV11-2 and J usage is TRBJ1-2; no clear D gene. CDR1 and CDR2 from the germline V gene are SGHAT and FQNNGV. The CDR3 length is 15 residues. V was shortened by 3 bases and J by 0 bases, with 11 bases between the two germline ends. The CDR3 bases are TGTGCCAGCAGCTTGGCCAGAAAAGCTAACTATGGCTACACCTTC. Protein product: CASSLARKANYGYTF.

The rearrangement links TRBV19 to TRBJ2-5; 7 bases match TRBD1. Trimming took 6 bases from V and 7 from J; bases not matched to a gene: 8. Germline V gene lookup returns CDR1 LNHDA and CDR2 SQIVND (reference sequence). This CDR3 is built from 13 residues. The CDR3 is CASRPNRGGTQYF. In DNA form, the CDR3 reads TGTGCCAGTAGACCAAACAGGGGTGGGACCCAGTACTTC.